Reported below is one T cell receptor beta chain. Its antigen is currently unknown. The data are from a study of T cell responses to AZD1222 COVID-19 vaccine. Study-level results: Sampling that yielded the repertoires occurred only after the peak T cell response. Unmutated regions of variants are reportedly targeted by nearly half of spike-specific TCRs. Clonal diversity may have been underestimated, and the donors were mostly white British, with more females than males. Spike-specific TCR breadth and depth both grew after two AZD1222 doses.

TCRdb keeps only in-frame clones here, not all; method: immunoSEQ multiplex PCR. The table counts over 120,000 clones; 2.2% lies in the top ten. V was trimmed by 1 base and J by 1 base, leaving 7 bases between them. The CDR3 totals 15 residues. The V gene's germline CDR1 is SGHTA and CDR2 FQGNSA. The receptor comes from an adult in good health. Material: peripheral blood. V is TRBV7-2 and J is TRBJ2-2; no firm D call. CDR3 in amino acids: CASSLGNRNTGELFF. CDR3 sequence (DNA): TGTGCCAGCAGCTTAGGCAACAGGAACACCGGGGAGCTGTTTTTT.